The source of this T cell receptor beta chain is a study of human T cells and chemical hapten exposure. Looking at the study overall: Patch tests applied 0.01% DPC to the upper back, read at 6 days.

Remarks on this clonotype: The antigen remains unidentified.

Sample time point: patch test 1, 2 weeks after DPC sensitization. The treatment denotes: therapeutic diphenylcyclopropenone sensitization with weekly scalp DPC. TCRdb used MiXCR to reprocess the RACE reads, holding one entry per CDR3 protein. The sample contains tens of thousands of distinct CDR3 sequences, about 12% of which appear only once. The study, taken as a whole, reports: The study found that PT1 expanded TCR counts correlated positively with patch test score.

The CDR3 totals 14 residues. With 6 bases clipped from V and 6 bases from J, the junction kept 5 bases outside the gene matches. Germline V lookup: CDR1 MGHRA, CDR2 YSYEKL. This specimen was whole blood, taken in connection with sensitization to the hapten diphenylcyclopropenone (DPC). The TCR sequence derives from a woman aged 60-75 years with alopecia areata. Some clones in this sample may be carry-over from other donors' samples. The rearrangement joins TRBV4-1 to TRBJ1-1, with 12 bases aligning to TRBD1. The DNA of the CDR3 is TGCGCCAGCAGGTCGGGACAGGGGGCGGCTGAAGCTTTCTTT. Translation: CASRSGQGAAEAFF.